This T cell receptor (beta chain) was recorded in a study of CD8+ T cells in alopecia areata. This CDR3 spans 15 amino acids. Germline loops: CDR1 SNHLY, CDR2 FYNNEI. Trimming took 6 bases from V and 2 from J; bases not matched to a gene: 10. About this clone: Its antigen is undetermined.

Alopecia areata patients provided lesional scalp punch biopsies and peripheral blood, both collected for the study. Extraction and reverse transcription of RNA yielded cDNA as the sequencing template. TCRdb's table, derived via immunoSEQ multiplex PCR, lists solely in-frame clones and lacks some. The repertoire holds about 140,000 clones, with approximately 50% as singletons. General study results and limits: TCRs were shared less clearly across patients than in mice, possibly for HLA-related reasons. Resident alphabeta T cells of normal skin are also sequenced in scalp samples.

This receptor was taken from a human donor with alopecia areata. The gene calls are TRBV2 and TRBJ2-7; 7 bases line up with TRBD2. This material consisted of CD4+ T cells sorted from blood, taken at week 0. CDR3 amino acids: CASSSEAGPTYEQYF. The CDR3, as DNA: TGTGCCAGCAGCTCCGAAGCGGGGCCTACCTACGAGCAGTACTTC.